This TCR beta chain derives from a study of CD8 T cells in ankylosing spondylitis. Study-level findings and limits: A motif in TCR beta, a set of fewer than ten highly homologous variants, appeared characteristic of ankylosing spondylitis blood. Reported data indicate significant enrichment of disease-linked clones within matched ankylosing spondylitis synovial fluid.

TCR beta libraries were made by quantitative 5'-RACE with molecular barcodes. A single record per CDR3 protein comes from TCRdb applying MiXCR to the 5' RACE reads. The sample records a few hundred thousand distinct CDR3 sequences, approximately 20% being singletons. This clonotype was observed a handful of times. Its target is unknown. The CDR3 covers 12 residues. Germline V gives CDR1 DFQATT, CDR2 SNEGSKA (reference sequence). V was clipped by 4 bases and J by 5 bases, with 9 bases between them. This TCR was sampled from a male donor with ankylosing spondylitis. The chain joins TRBV20-1 to TRBJ2-4; possibly TRBD1 for D (6 bases). Sequenced: blood, either unsorted or a sorted T cell fraction (not recorded which). In nucleotides, the CDR3 is TGCAGTGCTATAACAGGGCAAAACATTCAGTACTTC. This gives the protein CSAITGQNIQYF.